Listed below are T cell receptor beta chains from one sample, sequenced in a study of blood T cell repertoires in COVID-19. TCRdb's table, derived via immunoSEQ multiplex PCR, lists solely in-frame clones and lacks some. The data show tens of thousands of clones, with 65% to 90% seen just once and 18% held by the top ten. Sequences were obtained from peripheral blood. Receptors originate from a woman of 80 years or more with acute or convalescent COVID-19. CDR3s include the opening cysteine and the closing phenylalanine or tryptophan. A D gene is named only where the DNA matches it firmly. Size is stated for part of the rows, as once, few or many counts, or as a class when the clone is expanded.

CDR3 DNA,CDR3 protein,clone size,V gene,D gene,J gene
TGTGCCAGCAGCCCGACTTCTAATATTCTCCAGGGCACTGAAGCTTTCTTT,CASSPTSNILQGTEAFF,.,TRBV5-5,.,TRBJ1-1
TGTGCCAGCAGCCAAGAGGGGACAGTAGCCAAAAACATTCAGTACTTC,CASSQEGTVAKNIQYF,.,TRBV4-2,TRBD1,TRBJ2-4
TGTGCCAGCAGCCCATCCGGGACTAGCCCTTCTGAGGGGTACTTC,CASSPSGTSPSEGYF,.,TRBV13,TRBD2,TRBJ2-7
TGTGCCAGCTCGTTTACTAGCGGGGGGAATGAGCAGTTCTTC,CASSFTSGGNEQFF,.,TRBV7-3,TRBD2,TRBJ2-1
TGTGCCAGCAGCTTTTTACAGGGGGCATCCTACAATGAGCAGTTCTTC,CASSFLQGASYNEQFF,.,TRBV7-6,TRBD1,TRBJ2-1
TGTGCCAGCAGCTTGGAGGTTGGCAATCAGCCCCAGCATTTT,CASSLEVGNQPQHF,once,TRBV7-8,.,TRBJ1-5
TGTGCCAGCTCACCTTATAGCGGGGCCCAAGAGACCCAGTACTTC,CASSPYSGAQETQYF,few,TRBV18,TRBD2,TRBJ2-5
TGTGCCTCCCACGGAGGGTTCTCAGAGACCCAGTACTTC,CASHGGFSETQYF,.,TRBV2,.,TRBJ2-5
TGTGCCAGCAGAGCATCCGGGGGTCAGCCCCAGCATTTT,CASRASGGQPQHF,.,TRBV12-3/TRBV12-4,.,TRBJ1-5
TGTGCCAGCAGATTTGGACAGGGACCCTTCAATGAGCAGTTCTTC,CASRFGQGPFNEQFF,.,TRBV5-5,TRBD1,TRBJ2-1
TGTGCCAGCAGCTTATGGACTAGCGGGGGGGCGACCCACGAGCAGTACTTC,CASSLWTSGGATHEQYF,.,TRBV11-2,TRBD2,TRBJ2-7
TGCGCCAGCAGCCGGGTAGCGGGGGGATACACCGGGGAGCTGTTTTTT,CASSRVAGGYTGELFF,once,TRBV4-1,TRBD2,TRBJ2-2
TGTGCTAGTGGTCTGCAGGCTCCTGGAAACACCATATATTTT,CASGLQAPGNTIYF,.,TRBV12-5,.,TRBJ1-3
TGTGCCACCAGTGACACGGGGACAGCGAGCTCCTACGAGCAGTACTTC,CATSDTGTASSYEQYF,few,TRBV24-1,TRBD1,TRBJ2-7
TGTGCCAGCAGCGTTACAGGTGTCAATGAGCAGTTCTTC,CASSVTGVNEQFF,.,TRBV9,.,TRBJ2-1
TGTGCCAGCAGCTTCGGACAGACGCATGACTATGGCTACACCTTC,CASSFGQTHDYGYTF,.,TRBV11-2,.,TRBJ1-2
TGTGCCAGTAGTACATACCAGGGAGGAAACTATGGCTACACCTTC,CASSTYQGGNYGYTF,once,TRBV19,.,TRBJ1-2
TGTGCCAGCAGCCGCGCCACGGGGAAGGGGGCCTACGAGCAGTACTTC,CASSRATGKGAYEQYF,.,TRBV5-4,.,TRBJ2-7
TGTGCCAGCAGCCCAGGGACTGGCGGGGGTAGAGGTGAGCAGTTCTTC,CASSPGTGGGRGEQFF,.,TRBV3-1/TRBV3-2,TRBD2,TRBJ2-1
TGTGCCAGCAGCTTACAGCGGGGGCCCCAAGAGACCCAGTACTTC,CASSLQRGPQETQYF,.,TRBV7-3,TRBD2,TRBJ2-5
TGTGCCACCAGTGACACCGGGACAGGGGGTCAGCCCCAGCATTTT,CATSDTGTGGQPQHF,.,TRBV24-1,TRBD1,TRBJ1-5
TGTGCCAGCAGTGTTCCGGGACAGGGAAATGAAAAACTGTTTTTT,CASSVPGQGNEKLFF,.,TRBV2,TRBD1,TRBJ1-4
TGTGCCAGCAGCAGGCGGGACCAAGAGACCCAGTACTTC,CASSRRDQETQYF,once,TRBV11-3,.,TRBJ2-5